A selection of T cell receptor beta chains follows, all from one sample in a study of T-cell memory formation after mild COVID-19. TCRdb itself ran the 5' RACE reads through MiXCR, one entry per CDR3 protein. The sample lists 25,000 to 30,000 distinct CDR3 sequences; 9.5% to 15% were seen once. Material for sequencing was PBMCs or a T cell subset sorted from them (not recorded which). These TCRs come from an adult woman who had mild COVID-19 (a few samples of this study predate the infection). Cell type and time point are not known. The CDR3 runs from the conserved cysteine through the conserved F or W. The order of the fields is D gene, J gene, V gene, clone size, CDR3 DNA, CDR3 protein. The D gene is left open where the match is weak. Only part of the rows carry a size: once, few, many, or a class if the clone is expanded.

>.|TRBJ2-1|TRBV12-3/TRBV12-4|.
TGTGCCAGCAGTCTCTCCGGGACTCAAACTAATGAGCAGTTCTTC
CASSLSGTQTNEQFF
>.|TRBJ1-1|TRBV24-1|many
TGTGCCACCAGGGAGGGAAACACTGAAGCTTTCTTT
CATREGNTEAFF
>.|TRBJ1-1|TRBV27|many
TGTGCCAGCACCCCCGCCGTGGGGGGCTCCACTGAAGCTTTCTTT
CASTPAVGGSTEAFF
>.|TRBJ1-1|TRBV12-3/TRBV12-4|many
TGTGCCAGCAGTCCCGGTGGGGGGACTGAAGCTTTCTTT
CASSPGGGTEAFF
>.|TRBJ1-5|TRBV4-1|many
TGCGCCAGCAGCCAAGACCCGGGCCGGGTGGGGCAGCCCCAGCATTTT
CASSQDPGRVGQPQHF
>.|TRBJ1-2|TRBV14|many
TGTGCCAGCAGCCAAAGGCCGACTAACTATGGCTACACCTTC
CASSQRPTNYGYTF
>TRBD2|TRBJ2-1|TRBV13|many
TGTGCCAGCAGCTCTCAGCGGGAGTCCTACAATGAGCAGTTCTTC
CASSSQRESYNEQFF
>TRBD2|TRBJ2-1|TRBV12-3/TRBV12-4|.
TGTGCCAGCAGTTTAGGGACTAGCGGGGGAAGCTCCTACAATGAGCAGTTCTTC
CASSLGTSGGSSYNEQFF
>.|TRBJ2-7|TRBV2|many
TGTGCCAGCAGTGGGGGGAAAAGTGGGTACGAGCAGTACTTC
CASSGGKSGYEQYF
>.|TRBJ2-7|TRBV9|once
TGTGCCAGCAGCTTAGCCGGGGATGACTACGAGCAGTACTTC
CASSLAGDDYEQYF
>.|TRBJ1-5|TRBV7-2|many
TGTGCCAGCAGTGACTTCAATCAGCCCCAGCATTTT
CASSDFNQPQHF
>.|TRBJ2-7|TRBV18|many
TGTGCCAGCTCAGGCGGGGCTTCCTACGAGCAGTACTTC
CASSGGASYEQYF
>.|TRBJ2-5|TRBV5-4|.
TGTGCCAGCAGCCGCCCCGGGGAAGAGACCCAGTACTTC
CASSRPGEETQYF
>TRBD1|TRBJ2-1|TRBV19|.
TGTGCCAGTAGTATAAAGACAGGGTTAGGCTACAATGAGCAGTTCTTC
CASSIKTGLGYNEQFF
>TRBD1|TRBJ2-1|TRBV5-8|many
TGTGCCAGCAGCTTCAGGGGACAGAACTACAATGAGCAGTTCTTC
CASSFRGQNYNEQFF
>.|TRBJ1-6|TRBV5-1|many
TGCGCCAGCAGCCCGGGACGGACTAATTCACCCCTCCACTTT
CASSPGRTNSPLHF
>TRBD1|TRBJ1-6|TRBV18|many
TGTGCCAGCTCACCATTTTGGGACAGGGCAAATTCACCCCTCCACTTT
CASSPFWDRANSPLHF
>TRBD1|TRBJ2-5|TRBV7-3|.
TGTGCCAGCAGCCGAACAGGGGTAGAGACCCAGTACTTC
CASSRTGVETQYF
>.|TRBJ2-3|TRBV7-8|many
TGTGCCAGCAGCTTAGAGTCCGGGGGGCCCTTCACCGAGGATACGCAGTATTTT
CASSLESGGPFTEDTQYF
>.|TRBJ2-3|TRBV29-1|many
TGCAGCGCCGACCCAACGGCAGGCTACACAGATACGCAGTATTTT
CSADPTAGYTDTQYF
>.|TRBJ2-3|TRBV12-3/TRBV12-4|many
TGTGCCAGCAGTAATTCGGGAACCCCAGATACGCAGTATTTT
CASSNSGTPDTQYF
>.|TRBJ2-1|TRBV6-1|many
TGTGCCAGCAGTGCCTGGGACAATGAGCAGTTCTTC
CASSAWDNEQFF
>.|TRBJ1-4|TRBV19|many
TGTGCCAGTAGTATTCCAAGGAGCCGTAATGAAAAACTGTTTTTT
CASSIPRSRNEKLFF
>TRBD2|TRBJ2-7|TRBV20-1|many
TGCAGTGCTAGCGGACTAGCGGGAGACGAGCAGTACTTC
CSASGLAGDEQYF
>.|TRBJ1-5|TRBV27|many
TGTGCCAGCAGGACAGGTGGTCAGCCCCAGCATTTT
CASRTGGQPQHF
>TRBD1|TRBJ2-2|TRBV6-2/TRBV6-3|many
TGTGCCAGCAGAACCGGGACAGGGGACACCGGGGAGCTGTTTTTT
CASRTGTGDTGELFF
>TRBD2|TRBJ2-3|TRBV10-3|many
TGTGCCATCAGTGAGTTGCCGGGGGGAACAGATACGCAGTATTTT
CAISELPGGTDTQYF
>.|TRBJ2-6|TRBV7-3|.
TGTGCCAGCAGCTCGGGTCTCTCTGGGGCCAACGTCCTGACTTTC
CASSSGLSGANVLTF
>.|TRBJ2-6|TRBV19|medium-sized
TGTGCCAGTAGTACCGGACAGGGGGCCAACGTCCTGACTTTC
CASSTGQGANVLTF
>TRBD1|TRBJ1-1|TRBV7-2|many
TGTGCCAGCAGCTTAGCGGGACAGGGGCAAACTGAAGCTTTCTTT
CASSLAGQGQTEAFF
>.|TRBJ1-1|TRBV6-1|many
TGTGCCAGCAGTGAAGAGGGGGGGACTGAAGCTTTCTTT
CASSEEGGTEAFF
>TRBD1|TRBJ1-6|TRBV10-3|many
TGTGCCATCAACGCACAGGGGAAGAGAGATTCACCCCTCCACTTT
CAINAQGKRDSPLHF
>.|TRBJ2-7|TRBV5-1|.
TGCGCCAGCAGCTTGGATGCAACCTACGAGCAGTACTTC
CASSLDATYEQYF
>TRBD1|TRBJ2-7|TRBV5-1|many
TGCGCCAGCAGCTTTGAACCAGGGGGTGACGAGCAGTACTTC
CASSFEPGGDEQYF
>TRBD2|TRBJ2-1|TRBV13|many
TGTGCCAGCAGCTTAGGGACTAGCGGGAGTATACTGGAGCAGTTCTTC
CASSLGTSGSILEQFF
>TRBD1|TRBJ1-5|TRBV7-2|many
TGTGCCAGCAGCTTAGCGCCTGACAGGGGGAATCAGCCCCAGCATTTT
CASSLAPDRGNQPQHF
>TRBD2|TRBJ2-4|TRBV6-2/TRBV6-3|many
TGTGCCAGCAGTTCTCTAGCGGGAGGGCCGGGGTTCGTCAAAAACATTCAGTACTTC
CASSSLAGGPGFVKNIQYF